This T cell receptor beta chain was captured in a study of T cell repertoires in cytomegalovirus infection. The overall study: The authors used CMV epitopes that were HLA-C-restricted (recently identified) and HLA-B-restricted (well studied). In public TCR beta signatures, there were indications of both CMV infection and matching HLA type. Study results and limitations: The cumulative frequency of public TCR beta families identified carriers of CMV plus the relevant HLA.

There are a few counts of this clonotype. Its antigen is not identified. The CDR3 runs to 16 residues. Trimming stripped 5 bases from V and 3 bases from J, with 19 bases between. The germline V gene has CDR1 SGHVS and CDR2 FQNEAQ. TCRdb itself ran the reads through MiXCR, one entry per CDR3 protein. This table has about 890,000 distinct CDR3 sequences, 30% to 40% appearing once. The sample in question was cultured CD8+ T cells from PBMCs, obtained from culture after CMV antigen stimulation. This chain links TRBV7-8 with TRBJ1-2; no definite D call. This receptor was taken from a human donor in good health (CMV status not recorded). Some clones in this sample may be carry-over from other donors' samples. The CDR3 bases are TGTGCCAGCAGCCCAGCCATGTCCTCTTTTGACTATGGCTACACCTTC. Amino acid sequence: CASSPAMSSFDYGYTF.